These 18 T cell receptor beta chains were all obtained from the same sample, sequenced in a study. TCRdb re-called the RT-PCR reads through MiXCR, storing one row per CDR3 protein. The sample holds approximately 720,000 distinct CDR3 sequences, 12% to 15% seen once. The specimen sequenced was memory CD4+ T cells from blood. These receptors came from a female donor in good health, serving as a healthy control.

This clonotype came up many times. CDR3 in DNA: TGTGCCATCAGTGACAGGGCTGAAGAGACCCAGTACTTC. Residues: CAISDRAEETQYF. The rearrangement uses TRBV10-3 and TRBJ2-5, with D possibly matching TRBD1 (5 bases). The CDR3 totals 13 residues. CDR1 is ENHRY and CDR2 is SYGVKD in the germline V gene. V was clipped by 3 bases and J by 3 bases, with 8 bases between them.

This clonotype was seen a single time. The J gene is TRBJ2-1, the V gene TRBV9; 7 bases fit TRBD1. CDR1 and CDR2 from the germline V gene are SGDLS and YYNGEE. V trimming: 4 bases; J trimming: 0 bases; junction bases outside the gene matches: 7. This CDR3 comprises 16 residues. CDR3 sequence reads: CASSKGGGSSYNEQFF. As DNA, the CDR3 is TGTGCCAGCAGCAAAGGGGGCGGAAGCTCCTACAATGAGCAGTTCTTC.

This sequence joins TRBV6-5 and TRBJ2-3; D is perhaps TRBD1 or TRBD2 (5 bases each). This CDR3 is built from 14 residues. Germline V gene sequence: CDR1 MNHEY, CDR2 SVGAGI. Trimming stripped 7 bases from V and 1 base from J, with 12 bases between. CDR3 bases: TGTGCCAGCAAATCCGGGGCGCGCACAGATACGCAGTATTTT. This sequence encodes CASKSGARTDTQYF.

This clonotype has at least ten counts. V usage is TRBV10-3 and J usage is TRBJ1-2; D call uncertain. This CDR3 has 12 amino acids. Germline lookup yields CDR1 ENHRY and CDR2 SYGVKD. Trimming shortened V by 0 bases and J by 3 bases, and 2 bases separated the two germline ends. This CDR3 reads CAISESDYGYTF. CDR3 sequence (DNA): TGTGCCATCAGTGAGTCGGACTATGGCTACACCTTC.

This clonotype was found a few times. The chain links TRBV12-3 or TRBV12-4 to TRBJ2-1; 11 positions agree with TRBD2. This CDR3 has 14 amino acids. The V gene end was trimmed by 4 bases and the J gene end by 8 bases; junction bases not matched to a gene: 4. CDR3 nucleotides: TGTGCCAGCAGTTCCACTAGCGGGAGTGATGAGCAGTTCTTC. This gives the protein CASSSTSGSDEQFF.

This clonotype appeared many times. Its ends do not fully match the called genes, so a read error is possible. The chain recombines TRBV7-7 with TRBJ2-5; 7 bases fit TRBD2. Germline CDR1 is SSHAT and CDR2 is FNYEAQ (reference sequence). The CDR3 sequence is 14 residues long. The CDR3 loop reads CASSPSGLEETQYF. CDR3 nucleotide sequence: TGTGCTAGCAGTCCTAGCGGTTTAGAAGAGACCCAGTACTTC. Based on the CDR3 plus reference TRBV7-7 and TRBJ2-5, the full variable domain is GAGVSQSPRYKVTKRGQDVTLRCDPISSHATLYWYQQALGQGPEFLTYFNYEAQPDKSGLPSDRFSAERPEGSISTLTIQRTEQRDSAMYRCASSPSGLEETQYFGPGTRLLVL.

The chain is built from TRBV19 and TRBJ1-1; the match to TRBD1 covers 9 bases. Germline V gene lookup returns CDR1 LNHDA and CDR2 SQIVND (reference sequence). V trimming: 3 bases; J trimming: 4 bases; junction bases outside the gene matches: 3. CDR3 length: 14 residues. The CDR3 DNA reads TGTGCCAGTAGTATCGGGACAGGGACCACTGAAGCTTTCTTT. It specifies CASSIGTGTTEAFF.

This clonotype was counted between two and nine times. This chain links TRBV6-2 or TRBV6-3 with TRBJ2-7; no clear D. The ends were cut back, 3 bases at V and 0 bases at J, with 12 bases in the middle. Germline CDR1 and CDR2: MNHEY and SVGEGT. This CDR3 region has 15 residues. The DNA for the CDR3 is TGTGCCAGCAGTTATGGGCCGGATTCCTCCTACGAGCAGTACTTC. Translation: CASSYGPDSSYEQYF.

This clonotype was counted a few times. This rearrangement joins TRBV6-2 or TRBV6-3 to TRBJ2-1; 9 bases are shared with TRBD2. This CDR3 is 15 amino acids long. The V and J ends lost 6 bases and 11 bases, in that order; junction bases with no gene match: 14. In germline, CDR1 is MNHEY, CDR2 SVGEGT. The CDR3 loop is CASRLLAGDFRKQFF. The CDR3 coding sequence is TGTGCCAGCAGACTTTTAGCGGGGGACTTTCGGAAGCAGTTCTTC.

This clonotype was observed once. In DNA, the CDR3 is TGTGCCAGCAGCCAAGACCGGCATGAGCAGTTCTTC. Translated, it gives CASSQDRHEQFF. This rearrangement joins TRBV3-1 to TRBJ2-1, with D unresolved. Germline V lookup: CDR1 LGHDT, CDR2 YNNKEL (reference sequence). The CDR3 runs 12 residues. V lost 0 bases and J lost 8, with 5 bases in between.

This clonotype was counted between two and nine times. The chain combines TRBV20-1 with TRBJ2-7; TRBD1 matches at 8 bases. Germline V gene sequence: CDR1 DFQATT, CDR2 SNEGSKA (reference sequence). The CDR3 loop spans 13 amino acids. The ends lost 3 bases at V and 5 bases at J; junction bases unmatched: 6. The chain's CDR3 is CSASRTGLNEQYF. For the CDR3, the DNA is TGCAGTGCTAGTAGGACAGGGCTCAACGAGCAGTACTTC.

This clonotype was seen more than once but under ten times. The rearrangement links TRBV5-1 to TRBJ2-2, with D possibly matching TRBD2 (5 bases). The germline V gene has CDR1 SGHRS and CDR2 YFSETQ. CDR3 size: 16 residues. Deletions cut 0 bases from V and 6 bases from J, with 15 bases between. This CDR3 is CASSLVLASEAGELFF. The CDR3 DNA is TGCGCCAGCAGCTTGGTGCTAGCCAGTGAGGCCGGGGAGCTGTTTTTT.

In this sample, this clonotype turned up a few times. The V call is TRBV4-1, the J call TRBJ2-3; 8 bases map to TRBD2. This CDR3 region has 18 residues. Looked up from germline, CDR1 is MGHRA and CDR2 is YSYEKL. J was trimmed by 2 bases and V by 1 base; bases with no gene match: 11. The CDR3 here is CASSQVRTSGGFTDTQYF. CDR3 DNA sequence: TGCGCCAGCAGCCAAGTACGTACTAGCGGAGGATTCACAGATACGCAGTATTTT.

The chain couples TRBV7-3 to TRBJ2-1; a possible D gene is TRBD2 (6 bases). Looked up from germline, CDR1 is SGHTA and CDR2 is FQGTGA. There are 15 residues in the CDR3. The germline V and J ends were trimmed by 5 bases and 2 bases, with 13 bases remaining between them. Here the CDR3 DNA reads TGTGCCAGCAGCCCCGAGATAGCGGCCTACAATGAGCAGTTCTTC. Encoded protein: CASSPEIAAYNEQFF.

In DNA form, the CDR3 reads TGTGCCGTAACTAGCGGGGGAAATGAGCAGTTCTTC. Amino acid sequence: CAVTSGGNEQFF. The chain links TRBV3-1 to TRBJ2-1, with 11 bases lining up with TRBD2. This CDR3 is 12 amino acids long. The junction had 4 bases not matched to a gene; V was cut back by 11 bases and J by 7 bases. Germline CDR1 is LGHDT and CDR2 is YNNKEL (reference sequence).

This clonotype has only a few counts. The chain couples TRBV5-1 to TRBJ2-7; the D gene is possibly TRBD1 (6 bases). This CDR3 has 16 residues. Germline V CDR1 and CDR2: SGHRS, YFSETQ. V was trimmed by 0 bases and J by 6 bases, leaving 19 bases between them. CDR3 sequence: CASSLEGVRDVGEQYF. The DNA of the CDR3 is TGCGCCAGCAGCTTGGAGGGGGTTAGAGACGTGGGCGAGCAGTACTTC.

This clonotype was counted many times. The gene calls are TRBV5-1 and TRBJ2-3; D is perhaps TRBD2 (5 bases). Trimming cost V 4 bases and J 4 bases, with 13 bases left between them. The V gene's germline CDR1 is SGHRS and CDR2 YFSETQ. The CDR3 contains 14 residues. Here the CDR3 reads CASSPGEVPDTQYF. In DNA, the CDR3 is TGCGCCAGCAGCCCCGGGGAAGTCCCAGATACGCAGTATTTT.

The sample holds a few counts of this clonotype. The J gene is TRBJ2-5, the V gene TRBV7-2; 14 nucleotides match TRBD2. The germline gives CDR1 SGHTA, CDR2 FQGNSA. CDR3 size: 16 residues. The V segment lost 5 bases and the J segment 5 bases; nucleotides outside the gene matches: 7. This CDR3 reads CASSPRTSGGRETQYF. The CDR3, as DNA: TGTGCCAGCAGCCCTCGGACTAGCGGGGGGAGGGAGACCCAGTACTTC. The whole variable domain, filled in from reference TRBV7-2 and TRBJ2-5, reads GAGVSQSPSNKVTEKGKDVELRCDPISGHTALYWYRQSLGQGLEFLIYFQGNSAPDKSGLPSDRFSAERTGGSVSTLTIQRTQQEDSAVYLCASSPRTSGGRETQYFGPGTRLLVL.